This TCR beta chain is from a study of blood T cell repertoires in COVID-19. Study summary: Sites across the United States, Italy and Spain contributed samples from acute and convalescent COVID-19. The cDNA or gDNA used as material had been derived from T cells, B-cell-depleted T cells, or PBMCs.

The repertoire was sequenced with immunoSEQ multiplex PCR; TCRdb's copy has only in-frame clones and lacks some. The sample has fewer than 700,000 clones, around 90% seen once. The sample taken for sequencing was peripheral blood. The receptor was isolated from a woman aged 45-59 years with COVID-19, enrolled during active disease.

The CDR3 sequence: CASSSDREDGYTF. CDR3 sequence (DNA): TGTGCCAGCAGTTCGGACAGGGAAGATGGCTACACCTTC. This sequence joins TRBV28 and TRBJ1-2; 8 bases line up with TRBD1. From germline, CDR1 is MDHEN and CDR2 SYDVKM. The CDR3 length is 13 residues. V was pared by 4 bases and J by 6 bases, with 4 bases of the junction left unmatched.